Each of the 19 T cell receptor beta chains below was sequenced from the same sample in a study of OX40 agonist ivuxolimab in advanced cancers. Method: immunoSEQ multiplex PCR; TCRdb's copy keeps in-frame clones and lacks some. The table shows around 140,000 clones, with 90% to 95% occurring only once. The sequences come from CD4+ or CD8+ T cells sorted from blood, collected in a trial of the OX40 agonist ivuxolimab. These receptors originate from an adult with an advanced solid tumor such as melanoma, head and neck, liver or kidney cancer.

The V and J genes are TRBV7-2 and TRBJ2-2; no clear D gene. This CDR3 is 14 amino acids long. V was cut by 0 bases and J by 5 bases, with 7 bases left in between. Germline values: CDR1 SGHTA, CDR2 FQGNSA. The CDR3 DNA reads as TGTGCCAGCAGCTTAGCGCACGGGACCGGGGAGCTGTTTTTT. This sequence encodes CASSLAHGTGELFF.

The rearrangement links TRBV18 to TRBJ2-2; D is possibly TRBD2 (6 bases). The CDR3 extends over 15 amino acids. V dropped 8 bases and J dropped 3 bases, with 16 bases sitting between them. Germline assignment: CDR1 KGHSH and CDR2 LQKENI. In nucleotides, the CDR3 is TGTGCCAGCCGTATTCCGGGGGTAGACACCGGGGAGCTGTTTTTT. Amino acids: CASRIPGVDTGELFF.

J is TRBJ1-2 and V is TRBV4-2; D unresolved. The V and J ends lost 4 bases and 1 base respectively, with 7 bases between them. CDR1 and CDR2 from the germline V gene are LGHNA and YNFKEQ. The CDR3 totals 13 residues. The CDR3 is CASSPDRNYGYTF. The CDR3 DNA reads TGTGCCAGCAGCCCTGACCGTAACTATGGCTACACCTTC.

This chain uses TRBV5-4 with TRBJ2-7; 8 positions agree with TRBD2. The CDR3 consists of 15 residues. Losses at the gene ends were 0 bases for V and 6 bases for J; bases not matched to a gene: 8. Germline CDR1 SGHNT, CDR2 YYREEE (reference sequence). The CDR3 DNA sequence: TGTGCCAGCAGCTTGGCCGGGACTAGGGATCCCGAGCAGTACTTC. It encodes CASSLAGTRDPEQYF.

The rearrangement uses TRBV29-1 and TRBJ1-1; 7 positions agree with TRBD1. This CDR3 is built from 14 residues. From germline, CDR1 is SQVTM and CDR2 ANQGSEA. The V segment lost 4 bases and the J segment 4 bases; nucleotides outside the gene matches: 9. The CDR3 DNA is TGCAGCGTTGGTAAGGGGGCCTCATTCACTGAAGCTTTCTTT. Protein: CSVGKGASFTEAFF.

The J gene is TRBJ1-1, the V gene TRBV19; D uncertain. The germline V and J ends were trimmed by 3 bases and 2 bases, with 10 bases remaining between them. CDR3 length: 14 residues. Germline CDR1 and CDR2: LNHDA and SQIVND (reference sequence). DNA for the CDR3: TGTGCCAGTAGTATGCACGGAGTTAACACTGAAGCTTTCTTT. Its translation: CASSMHGVNTEAFF.

This CDR3 is CASSGGQSSGNTIYF. CDR3 DNA: TGCGCCAGCAGCGGGGGACAAAGCTCTGGAAACACCATATATTTT. The rearrangement uses TRBV5-1 and TRBJ1-3, with a possible D match to TRBD1 (6 bases). Germline V gene sequence: CDR1 SGHRS, CDR2 YFSETQ. The germline V and J ends were trimmed by 4 bases and 0 bases, with 11 bases remaining between them. This CDR3 is built from 15 residues.

V gene TRBV11-2 combines with J gene TRBJ2-5; 15 bases match TRBD2. Per the germline V gene, CDR1 is SGHAT and CDR2 is FQNNGV. With V trimmed by 5 bases and J by 7 bases, 8 bases remained unmatched. The length of the CDR3 is 16 residues. The CDR3 DNA reads TGTGCCAGCAGCCCCGGACTAGCGGGGGGGTACGGGACCCAGTACTTC. This gives the protein CASSPGLAGGYGTQYF. The full variable domain, with the rest looked up from reference TRBV11-2 and TRBJ2-5, is EAGVAQSPRYKIIEKRQSVAFWCNPISGHATLYWYQQILGQGPKLLIQFQNNGVVDDSQLPKDRFSAERLKGVDSTLKIQPAKLEDSAVYLCASSPGLAGGYGTQYFGPGTRLLVL.

V usage is TRBV6-1 and J usage is TRBJ1-2; D remains unclear. V was clipped by 8 bases and J by 3 bases, with 13 bases between them. This CDR3 is 13 amino acids long. From germline, CDR1 is MNHNS and CDR2 SASEGT. The CDR3 loop reads CASVLNGYYGYTF. CDR3 DNA: TGTGCCAGCGTACTAAATGGGTACTATGGCTACACCTTC.

This clone was seen a few times. J is TRBJ1-1 and V is TRBV29-1, with no clear D. Per germline, CDR1 SQVTM and CDR2 ANQGSEA. The CDR3 is made up of 13 amino acids. V was clipped by 5 bases and J by 7 bases, with 17 bases between them. As DNA, the CDR3 is TGCAGCGTTCCCGGGTGGAACAGAGATGAAGCTTTCTTT. It codes for CSVPGWNRDEAFF.

This clone was observed a single time. The rearrangement links TRBV5-1 to TRBJ1-4; 7 nucleotides match TRBD1. This CDR3 contains 15 residues. The V and J ends lost 5 bases and 8 bases, in that order; junction bases with no gene match: 12. Germline V gene lookup returns CDR1 SGHRS and CDR2 YFSETQ. This CDR3 reads CASSSTGDVEEKLFF. The DNA of the CDR3 is TGCGCCAGCAGTTCCACAGGGGACGTAGAGGAAAAACTGTTTTTT.

In the case of this clone: One end of the junction varies from germline; a read error may be responsible. V and J are TRBV7-2 and TRBJ2-5; D is ambiguous. The CDR3 is made up of 14 amino acids. CDR1 and CDR2 from the germline V gene are SGHTA and FQGNSA. This CDR3 is CASGLRVGPETQYF. CDR3 coding DNA: TGTGCCAGCGGCTTAAGAGTAGGTCCGGAGACCCAGTACTTC.

This chain connects TRBV7-8 to TRBJ1-1; maybe TRBD1 (5 bases). Trimming took 5 bases from V and 5 from J, leaving 12 bases between them. CDR3 size: 13 residues. Germline CDR1 reads SGHVS; CDR2 reads FQNEAQ. DNA for the CDR3: TGTGCCAGCAGCCCCGAATGGACAACTGAAGCTTTCTTT. Amino acids: CASSPEWTTEAFF.

The V and J genes are TRBV25-1 and TRBJ2-7; weak D call: TRBD1 (6 bases). The CDR3 is 13 residues long. In germline, CDR1 is MGHDK, CDR2 SYGVNS. V shed 5 bases and J shed 9 bases, with 17 bases lying between them. As DNA, the CDR3 is TGTGCCAGCAGTCGGGTGAGTGGGGGCTGGCAGTACTTC. Its translation: CASSRVSGGWQYF.

The gene calls are TRBV2 and TRBJ1-1; D is unclear. Germline loops: CDR1 SNHLY, CDR2 FYNNEI. The CDR3 loop spans 13 amino acids. Trimming shortened V by 2 bases and J by 4 bases, and 8 bases separated the two germline ends. The DNA for the CDR3 is TGTGCCAGCAGTGAACAAGAGGGCACTGAAGCTTTCTTT. Translated: CASSEQEGTEAFF.

This chain links TRBV7-9 with TRBJ1-5, with 12 bases that match TRBD1. Germline V gives CDR1 SEHNR, CDR2 FQNEAQ (reference sequence). The J segment lost 6 bases and the V segment lost 5 bases, leaving 8 bases of the junction unmatched. The CDR3 is 16 amino acids. As DNA, the CDR3 is TGTGCCAGCAGCCGAGGGACAGGGGGCGAGAGTCAGCCCCAGCATTTT. As protein: CASSRGTGGESQPQHF. Variable domain in full (rest from reference TRBV7-9 and TRBJ1-5): DTGVSQNPRHKITKRGQNVTFRCDPISEHNRLYWYRQTLGQGPEFLTYFQNEAQLEKSRLLSDRFSAERPKGSFSTLEIQRTEQGDSAMYLCASSRGTGGESQPQHFGDGTRLSIL.

The chain combines TRBV19 with TRBJ2-3; D may match TRBD1 or TRBD2 (5 bases each). V lost 4 bases to trimming and J lost 6 bases, with 20 bases between them. The germline V gene encodes CDR1 LNHDA and CDR2 SQIVND (reference sequence). The CDR3 extends over 16 amino acids. CDR3 DNA sequence: TGTGCCAGTAGTACCTTCAAGGGACGACGGGTGGATACGCAGTATTTT. This gives the protein CASSTFKGRRVDTQYF.

Written as DNA, the CDR3 is TGTGCCAGCAGCGGGGTTCGCTCCTACGAGCAGTACTTC. This gives the protein CASSGVRSYEQYF. J is TRBJ2-7 and V is TRBV6-5; D may be TRBD2 (5 bases). This CDR3 has 13 amino acids. Germline V CDR1 and CDR2: MNHEY, SVGAGI. The V end lost 6 bases, the J end lost 0 bases, and 9 bases lay between the germline ends.

The V gene is TRBV19, the J gene TRBJ1-5; TRBD1 is a possible D gene (6 bases). The CDR3 runs to 18 residues. Germline V gene data show CDR1 as LNHDA and CDR2 as SQIVND (reference sequence). The V end lost 7 bases, the J end lost 2 bases, and 24 bases lay between the germline ends. CDR3 amino acids: CASIKGGAGRFGNQPQHF. CDR3 nucleotide sequence: TGTGCCAGTATCAAAGGGGGGGCAGGGAGGTTTGGCAATCAGCCCCAGCATTTT.